One and the same sample provided the 27 T cell receptor beta chains below, sequenced in a study of cytomegalovirus exposure and HLA in healthy donors. Vbeta (60) and Jbeta (13) primers were used in the PCR. Method: immunoSEQ multiplex PCR; TCRdb's copy keeps in-frame clones and lacks some. The sample contains about 98,000 clones, around 80% of which appear only once. The sample was PBMCs. Receptors originate from a man aged 60-69 years in good health and CMV-seropositive.

The rearrangement links TRBV9 to TRBJ1-2; D call uncertain. Germline CDR1 SGDLS, CDR2 YYNGEE. Deletions cut 3 bases from V and 4 bases from J, with 13 bases between. The CDR3 is made up of 14 amino acids. This CDR3 reads CASSARDQVYGYTF. In DNA form, the CDR3 reads TGTGCCAGCAGCGCACGGGATCAGGTCTATGGCTACACCTTC.

The rearrangement uses TRBV6-1 and TRBJ2-3, with 8 bases that match TRBD1. Trimming removed 8 bases from V and 2 bases from J; junction bases left unmatched: 9. CDR1 and CDR2 (germline): MNHNS, SASEGT. The CDR3 totals 15 residues. The CDR3 DNA is TGTGCCAGCCGGCCCTTGGACAGGGACACAGATACGCAGTATTTT. As protein: CASRPLDRDTDTQYF.

J is TRBJ2-7 and V is TRBV5-6; perhaps TRBD2 as D (5 bases). This CDR3 is built from 13 residues. V gave up 0 bases and J gave up 4 bases, with 8 bases separating them. Germline lookup yields CDR1 SGHDT and CDR2 YYEEEE. The chain's CDR3 is CASSLVRGYEQYF. CDR3 bases: TGTGCCAGCAGCTTGGTGCGCGGGTACGAGCAGTACTTC.

The rearrangement joins TRBV7-8 to TRBJ1-5; D unclear. Germline lookup yields CDR1 SGHVS and CDR2 FQNEAQ. CDR3 size: 14 residues. Trimming removed 0 bases from V and 9 bases from J, with 12 bases in between. DNA of the CDR3: TGTGCCAGCAGCTTAGCGCAACCCTCCGGGCCCCAGCATTTT. Translated: CASSLAQPSGPQHF.

This clone was counted a few times. This chain links TRBV6-5 with TRBJ1-1, with 7 nucleotides matching TRBD1. Germline-derived CDR1 and CDR2 are MNHEY and SVGAGI. J lost 5 bases, V lost 7 bases, and 7 bases had no gene match. This CDR3 has 13 residues. CDR3 in amino acids: CASKVQGTTEAFF. The DNA of the CDR3 is TGTGCCAGCAAAGTACAGGGGACGACTGAAGCTTTCTTT.

This clone was recorded a few times. This chain links TRBV6-1 with TRBJ1-1; D may be TRBD1 (6 bases). Germline V gene lookup returns CDR1 MNHNS and CDR2 SASEGT. The V end was cut by 5 bases, the J end by 5 bases, with 15 bases between. The CDR3 has 14 amino acids. CDR3 nucleotide sequence: TGTGCCAGCAGTTTTCCAGGGGTTTCGACTGAAGCTTTCTTT. Translating gives CASSFPGVSTEAFF.

This clone was counted a single time. The chain carries TRBV7-8 and TRBJ2-1; D gene unclear. Trimming pared 1 base from V and 9 bases from J, leaving 22 bases between. Germline CDR1 SGHVS, CDR2 FQNEAQ. The CDR3 covers 17 residues. The CDR3 loop reads CASSLEFLAARLSEQFF. The CDR3 DNA is TGTGCCAGCAGCTTAGAATTCTTGGCTGCCAGGTTGAGTGAGCAGTTCTTC.

This chain connects TRBV6-1 to TRBJ1-1; the D gene is possibly TRBD1 (6 bases). The CDR3 runs 19 residues. Looked up from germline, CDR1 is MNHNS and CDR2 is SASEGT. Trimming left V 4 bases short and J 4 bases short, with 28 bases between. As DNA, the CDR3 is TGTGCCAGCAGTGGACCCTTAAGGGGGAAGTCTCCCACGGGCACTGAAGCTTTCTTT. Its translation is CASSGPLRGKSPTGTEAFF.

The chain is built from TRBV5-5 and TRBJ2-7; 9 bases agree with TRBD1. The CDR3 sequence is 13 residues long. The trim removed 5 bases at V and 6 bases at J, leaving 6 bases unmatched. Per germline, CDR1 SGHKS and CDR2 YYEKEE (reference sequence). CDR3 coding DNA: TGTGCCAGCAGGGAACAGGGGGCAAGCGAGCAGTACTTC. It yields the protein CASREQGASEQYF.

This chain uses TRBV9 with TRBJ1-5; D might be TRBD1 (6 bases). Germline CDR1 SGDLS, CDR2 YYNGEE. Trimming took off 0 bases at V and 9 bases at J, with 10 bases between the two ends. The CDR3 contains 13 residues. DNA for the CDR3: TGTGCCAGCAGCGTAGGAGGGGGGGGGCCCCAGCATTTT. Translation gives CASSVGGGGPQHF.

J is TRBJ2-6 and V is TRBV5-6; D unresolved. Deletions cut 0 bases from V and 2 bases from J, with 12 bases between. CDR1 and CDR2 (germline): SGHDT, YYEEEE. The CDR3 extends over 17 amino acids. Written as DNA, the CDR3 is TGTGCCAGCAGCTTGGGCCACCTAGGTCCTGGGGCCAACGTCCTGACTTTC. Protein sequence: CASSLGHLGPGANVLTF.

The chain employs TRBV5-1 and TRBJ2-3; possibly TRBD1 for D (5 bases). CDR3 length: 15 amino acids. Germline V gene lookup returns CDR1 SGHRS and CDR2 YFSETQ. The V and J ends lost 5 bases and 2 bases respectively, with 15 bases between them. CDR3 coding DNA: TGCGCCAGCAGGTCAGGGTACGGCATCACAGATACGCAGTATTTT. This translates into CASRSGYGITDTQYF.

The chain is built from TRBV27 and TRBJ2-3; 9 bases align to TRBD2. From germline, CDR1 is MNHEY and CDR2 SMNVEV (reference sequence). V shed 2 bases and J 1 base; nucleotides not matched to a gene: 10. The CDR3 covers 18 residues. This CDR3 is CASSLEGPSGVRTDTQYF. CDR3 coding DNA: TGTGCCAGCAGTTTAGAGGGCCCTAGCGGGGTCCGCACAGATACGCAGTATTTT.

The genes are TRBV5-1 and TRBJ2-1; 9 bases map to TRBD2. This CDR3 contains 16 residues. V lost 5 bases, J lost 0 bases, and 6 bases stayed unmatched. Germline values: CDR1 SGHRS, CDR2 YFSETQ. The CDR3 nucleotides are TGCGCCAGCAGTCCCTTAGCGGGGGTCTCCTACAATGAGCAGTTCTTC. This encodes CASSPLAGVSYNEQFF.

The J gene is TRBJ2-1, the V gene TRBV4-1; D not resolved. Germline V gives CDR1 MGHRA, CDR2 YSYEKL. Trimming removed 1 base from V and 8 bases from J, with 3 bases in between. The CDR3 spans 11 residues. CDR3 sequence: CASSQGDEQFF. CDR3 DNA sequence: TGCGCCAGCAGCCAAGGAGATGAGCAGTTCTTC.

This chain links TRBV7-3 with TRBJ2-2, with 9 bases fitting TRBD2. Germline V gene lookup returns CDR1 SGHTA and CDR2 FQGTGA. This CDR3 spans 17 amino acids. The V segment lost 5 bases and the J segment 5 bases; nucleotides outside the gene matches: 12. This chain's CDR3 is CASSPDLAGVGTGELFF. In DNA, the CDR3 is TGTGCCAGCAGCCCCGACTTAGCGGGGGTAGGGACCGGGGAGCTGTTTTTT.

This clone was recorded once. The sample has other DNA sequences that encode this CDR3 too. The genes are TRBV18 and TRBJ2-5; no clear D. Deletions cut 3 bases from V and 1 base from J, with 3 bases between. This CDR3 has 12 residues. Germline CDR1 is KGHSH and CDR2 is LQKENI. CDR3 in amino acids: CASSPSQETQYF. Here the CDR3 DNA reads TGTGCCAGCTCACCCAGCCAAGAGACCCAGTACTTC.

This rearrangement joins TRBV15 to TRBJ1-5, with 9 nucleotides matching TRBD1. J gave up 7 bases and V 1 base, and 8 bases lay outside the gene matches. This CDR3 is built from 16 residues. Per germline, CDR1 LNHNV and CDR2 YYDKDF (reference sequence). The CDR3 region is CATSRGLDRGGQPQHF. CDR3 sequence (DNA): TGTGCCACCAGCAGAGGGCTGGACAGGGGAGGCCAGCCCCAGCATTTT.

This clone was detected only a few times. The gene calls are TRBV5-1 and TRBJ2-5, with a weak D call TRBD2 (6 bases). In germline, CDR1 is SGHRS, CDR2 YFSETQ. This CDR3 is built from 13 residues. V was clipped by 3 bases and J by 3 bases, with 9 bases between them. The CDR3 loop is CASSSWEEETQYF. In DNA, the CDR3 is TGCGCCAGCAGCTCGTGGGAGGAAGAGACCCAGTACTTC. The entire variable domain, with the rest obtained from reference TRBV5-1 and TRBJ2-5, is as follows: KAGVTQTPRYLIKTRGQQVTLSCSPISGHRSVSWYQQTPGQGLQFLFEYFSETQRNKGNFPGRFSGRQFSNSRSEMNVSTLELGDSALYLCASSSWEEETQYFGPGTRLLVL.

This chain connects TRBV11-2 to TRBJ1-2, with D maybe TRBD1 (5 bases). This CDR3 is built from 14 residues. Germline V gene sequence: CDR1 SGHAT, CDR2 FQNNGV. The germline V and J ends were trimmed by 3 bases and 7 bases, with 15 bases remaining between them. As DNA, the CDR3 is TGTGCCAGCAGCTTCGTCGGGGGTGCAGCTGGCTACACCTTC. It specifies CASSFVGGAAGYTF.

Only a few counts were recorded for this clone. In DNA, the CDR3 is TGTGCCTGGAGTTCCTTAACTAGCGGGGGTTCCTACGAGCAGTACTTC. This translates into CAWSSLTSGGSYEQYF. The chain employs TRBV30 and TRBJ2-5, with TRBD2 identical over 11 bases. The DNA end is a closer match to TRBJ2-7, so the J assignment may be wrong. This CDR3 spans 16 amino acids. The germline V gene has CDR1 GTSNPN and CDR2 SVGIG (reference sequence).

This clone came up a few times. This chain links TRBV7-8 with TRBJ2-3; 8 nucleotides align to TRBD1. Germline V gene data show CDR1 as SGHVS and CDR2 as FQNEAQ. CDR3 length: 15 amino acids. V shed 5 bases, J shed 2 bases, and the junction held 6 bases outside the gene matches. The CDR3 loop is CASSEGQGPTDTQYF. CDR3 DNA: TGTGCCAGCAGCGAAGGACAGGGTCCCACAGATACGCAGTATTTT.

The chain employs TRBV10-3 and TRBJ1-1; tentative D call: TRBD1 (5 bases). This CDR3 comprises 13 residues. Between the trimmed V and J ends, which lost 8 bases and 0 bases, there was a span of 10 bases. Germline V CDR1 and CDR2: ENHRY, SYGVKD. The CDR3 coding sequence is TGTGCCATCGGAGGGGTGATGAACACTGAAGCTTTCTTT. This translates into CAIGGVMNTEAFF.

The J gene is TRBJ2-2, the V gene TRBV9; 10 bases agree with TRBD1. V lost 0 bases and J lost 5; bases outside the gene matches: 10. The CDR3 is 18 amino acids. Germline CDR1 is SGDLS and CDR2 is YYNGEE. The CDR3 nucleotides read TGTGCCAGCAGCGTAGAGTTCTGGGGACAGGGGAGGACCGGGGAGCTGTTTTTT. Residues: CASSVEFWGQGRTGELFF.

This clone was seen more than once but under ten times. V and J are TRBV5-8 and TRBJ1-1; D may be TRBD1 (5 bases). V was shortened by 4 bases and J by 0 bases, with 10 bases between the two germline ends. CDR1 is SGHTS and CDR2 is YDEGEE in the germline V gene. The CDR3 is 14 residues long. This CDR3 is CASSVGGLNTEAFF. CDR3 coding DNA: TGTGCCAGCAGCGTCGGGGGATTGAACACTGAAGCTTTCTTT.

As to this clone: The junction differs from germline at one of its ends, possibly a read error. The chain couples TRBV7-9 to TRBJ1-2; D uncertain. The CDR3 spans 15 residues. Germline assignment: CDR1 SEHNR and CDR2 FQNEAQ (reference sequence). In nucleotides, the CDR3 is TGTTCCAGCAGCTTAGTGGGAGATCCAAACTATGGCTACACCTTC. Its translation: CSSSLVGDPNYGYTF.

The rearrangement joins TRBV5-1 to TRBJ2-7, with D uncertain. Germline V CDR1 and CDR2: SGHRS, YFSETQ. V shed 0 bases and J shed 0 bases, with 7 bases lying between them. This CDR3 comprises 14 residues. The CDR3 sequence is CASSLDTNSYEQYF. Written as DNA, the CDR3 is TGCGCCAGCAGCTTGGACACCAACTCCTACGAGCAGTACTTC. The variable domain in full, completed from reference TRBV5-1 and TRBJ2-7, reads KAGVTQTPRYLIKTRGQQVTLSCSPISGHRSVSWYQQTPGQGLQFLFEYFSETQRNKGNFPGRFSGRQFSNSRSEMNVSTLELGDSALYLCASSLDTNSYEQYFGPGTRLTVT.